The clone carrying this TCR beta chain was picked up a small number of times. Antigen: not known. Amplified TCR beta CDR3 regions derived from RNA transcripts. The study used the HTBI primer set for a first-round RT-PCR of the TCR CDR3. TCRdb passed the multiplex PCR reads through MiXCR, listing each CDR3 protein once. Among 500,000 to 550,000 distinct CDR3 sequences, about 20% were seen once, and the ten largest hold 47%. Diagnoses rested on clinical symptoms, serum thyroxine and TRAb, thyroid ultrasound and orbital computed tomography. This sample was taken from a study of T cells in Graves' hyperthyroidism and ophthalmopathy. There are 16 residues in the CDR3. Germline CDR1 and CDR2: LGHNA and YNFKEQ. Trimming pared 0 bases from V and 2 bases from J, leaving 11 bases between. Whole-study results and caveats: Ophthalmopathy got predicted by the model a median 6.5 months before its onset.

The specimen sequenced was blood. The chain links TRBV4-2 to TRBJ1-5; D might be TRBD1 (5 bases). The sequence was collected from a man in his forties with Graves' ophthalmopathy. The CDR3 loop is CASSQDGGDGNQPQHF. CDR3 nucleotides: TGTGCCAGCAGCCAAGACGGCGGGGACGGCAATCAGCCCCAGCATTTT.